This entry describes one T cell receptor beta chain. The Seattle patients joined while their infection was active and were tracked longitudinally afterward. This entry is derived from a study of blood T cell repertoires in COVID-19. Study-level background: Acute-phase and convalescent COVID-19 samples originated in the United States, Italy and Spain.

Per the study methods: The authors estimated nucleated cell counts from reference gene primer amplification. Assay used: immunoSEQ multiplex PCR; TCRdb lists only in-frame clones, some missing. The V and J calls and the clone size are those of that table, but D and trimming were determined from the DNA. This table holds 400,000 to 450,000 clones, approximately 89% found once. The TCR originated in a woman between 45 and 65 years old with COVID-19, enrolled during active disease. The sequenced sample was peripheral blood.

CDR3 in DNA: TGTGCCTGGAGTACGACAGGGGGCCCGAGCACCGGGGAGCTGTTTTTT. Protein product: CAWSTTGGPSTGELFF. V gene TRBV30 combines with J gene TRBJ2-2; 10 positions match TRBD1. The CDR3 loop spans 16 amino acids. The germline gives CDR1 GTSNPN, CDR2 SVGIG (reference sequence). V lost 2 bases and J lost 4; bases outside the gene matches: 7.